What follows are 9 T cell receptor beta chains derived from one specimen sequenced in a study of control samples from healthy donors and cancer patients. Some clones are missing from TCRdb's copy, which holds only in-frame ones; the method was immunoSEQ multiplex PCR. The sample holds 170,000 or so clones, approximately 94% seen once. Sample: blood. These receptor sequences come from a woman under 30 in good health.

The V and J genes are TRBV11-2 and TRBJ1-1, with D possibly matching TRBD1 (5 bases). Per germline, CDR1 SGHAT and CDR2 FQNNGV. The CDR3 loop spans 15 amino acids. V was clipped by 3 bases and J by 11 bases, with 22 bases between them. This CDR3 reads CASSLSINDPQGAFF. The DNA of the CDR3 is TGTGCCAGCAGCTTGTCCATTAACGACCCTCAGGGTGCTTTCTTT.

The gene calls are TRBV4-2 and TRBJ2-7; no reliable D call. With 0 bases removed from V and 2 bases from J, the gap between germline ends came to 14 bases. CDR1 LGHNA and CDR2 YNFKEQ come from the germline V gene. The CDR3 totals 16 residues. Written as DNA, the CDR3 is TGTGCCAGCAGCCAAGACCGTCGAGTGCCTACCTACGAGCAGTACTTC. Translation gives CASSQDRRVPTYEQYF.

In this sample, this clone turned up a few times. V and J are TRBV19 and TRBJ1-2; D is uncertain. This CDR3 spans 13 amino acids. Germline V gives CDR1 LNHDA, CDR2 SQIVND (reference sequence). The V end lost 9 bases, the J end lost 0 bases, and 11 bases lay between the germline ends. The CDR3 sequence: CASSDPTNYGYTF. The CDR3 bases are TGTGCCAGCTCAGACCCTACTAACTATGGCTACACCTTC.

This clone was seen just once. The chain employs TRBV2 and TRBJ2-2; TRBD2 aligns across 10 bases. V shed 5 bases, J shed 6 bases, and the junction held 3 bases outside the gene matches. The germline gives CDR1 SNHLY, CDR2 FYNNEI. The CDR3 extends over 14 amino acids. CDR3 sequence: CASSLLAGSGELFF. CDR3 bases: TGTGCCAGCAGTTTACTAGCGGGGTCCGGGGAGCTGTTTTTT.

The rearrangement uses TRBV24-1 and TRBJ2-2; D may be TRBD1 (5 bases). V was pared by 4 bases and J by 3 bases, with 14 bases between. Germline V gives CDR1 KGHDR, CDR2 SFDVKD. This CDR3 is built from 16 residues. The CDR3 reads CATSDPGRADTGELFF. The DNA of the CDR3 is TGTGCCACCAGTGACCCAGGCAGGGCCGACACCGGGGAGCTGTTTTTT.

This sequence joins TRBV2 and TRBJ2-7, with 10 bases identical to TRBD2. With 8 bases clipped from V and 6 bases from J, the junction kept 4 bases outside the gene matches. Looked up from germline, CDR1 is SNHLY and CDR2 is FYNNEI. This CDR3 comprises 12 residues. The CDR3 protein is CASQRGGREQYF. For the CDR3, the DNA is TGTGCCAGCCAGCGGGGGGGCCGCGAGCAGTACTTC. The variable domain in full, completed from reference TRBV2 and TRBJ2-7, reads EPEVTQTPSHQVTQMGQEVILRCVPISNHLYFYWYRQILGQKVEFLVSFYNNEISEKSEIFDDQFSVERPDGSNFTLKIRSTKLEDSAMYFCASQRGGREQYFGPGTRLTVT.

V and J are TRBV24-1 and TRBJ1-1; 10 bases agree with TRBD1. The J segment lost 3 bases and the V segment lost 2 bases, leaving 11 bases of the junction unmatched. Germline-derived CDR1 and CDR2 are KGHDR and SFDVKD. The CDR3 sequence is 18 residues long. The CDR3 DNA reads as TGTGCCACCAGTGATTCTCCGGGACAGGGGAGAGGATACACTGAAGCTTTCTTT. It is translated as CATSDSPGQGRGYTEAFF.

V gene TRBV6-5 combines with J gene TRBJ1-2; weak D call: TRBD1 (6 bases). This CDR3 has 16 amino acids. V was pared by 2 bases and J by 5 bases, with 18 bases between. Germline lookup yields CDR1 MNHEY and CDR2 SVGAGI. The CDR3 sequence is CASSYLTGGVGYGYTF. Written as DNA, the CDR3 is TGTGCCAGCAGTTACCTAACCGGGGGCGTAGGGTATGGCTACACCTTC.

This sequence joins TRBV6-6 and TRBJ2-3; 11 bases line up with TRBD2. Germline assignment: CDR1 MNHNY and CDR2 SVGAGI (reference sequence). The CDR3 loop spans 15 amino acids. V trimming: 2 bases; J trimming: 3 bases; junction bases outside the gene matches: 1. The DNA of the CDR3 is TGTGCCAGCAGTTACACTAGCGGGAGAACAGATACGCAGTATTTT. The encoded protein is CASSYTSGRTDTQYF.